The next 22 T cell receptor beta chains were all read from a single sample in a study of pediatric ulcerative colitis. One to two pinch biopsies were taken from the rectum during colonoscopy. Some clones are missing from TCRdb's copy, which holds only in-frame ones; the method was immunoSEQ multiplex PCR. The sample holds 20,000 to 30,000 clones; over 55% are singletons and the top ten take 7.8%. The specimen was gut tissue. The receptors were gathered from a boy between 5 and 17 years old with severe ulcerative colitis.

This clone was seen a handful of times. The rearrangement links TRBV5-1 to TRBJ2-7; TRBD2 might be the D (5 bases). Germline CDR1 SGHRS, CDR2 YFSETQ. V was shortened by 1 base and J by 4 bases, with 9 bases between the two germline ends. The CDR3 length is 13 residues. CDR3 sequence: CASSLPPGYEQYF. The CDR3 DNA reads TGCGCCAGCAGCTTGCCCCCGGGATACGAGCAGTACTTC.

This clone was counted only a few times. J is TRBJ2-3 and V is TRBV6-5, with D tentatively TRBD1 or TRBD2 (5 bases each). There are 13 residues in the CDR3. Germline V lookup: CDR1 MNHEY, CDR2 SVGAGI. The V end was cut by 6 bases, the J end by 6 bases, with 13 bases between. The CDR3 DNA is TGTGCCAGCAGCTACGGGAAGGGGGATACGCAGTATTTT. This gives the protein CASSYGKGDTQYF.

The genes are TRBV5-1 and TRBJ2-1, with 15 bases lining up with TRBD2. This CDR3 is 16 amino acids long. In germline, CDR1 is SGHRS, CDR2 YFSETQ. J lost 8 bases, V lost 4 bases, and 7 bases had no gene match. The CDR3 reads CASSGGTSGRMYEQFF. In DNA form, the CDR3 reads TGCGCCAGCAGCGGCGGGACTAGCGGGAGGATGTATGAGCAGTTCTTC. Variable domain in full (rest from reference TRBV5-1 and TRBJ2-1): KAGVTQTPRYLIKTRGQQVTLSCSPISGHRSVSWYQQTPGQGLQFLFEYFSETQRNKGNFPGRFSGRQFSNSRSEMNVSTLELGDSALYLCASSGGTSGRMYEQFFGPGTRLTVL.

The chain joins TRBV29-1 to TRBJ2-2; D may match TRBD1 or TRBD2 (5 bases each). The CDR3 runs to 13 residues. V lost 7 bases to trimming and J lost 8 bases, with 17 bases between them. Germline lookup yields CDR1 SQVTM and CDR2 ANQGSEA. The CDR3 nucleotides read TGCAGCGCCATGGGACCGTCTGAGGGGGAGCTGTTTTTT. This gives the protein CSAMGPSEGELFF.

The rearrangement uses TRBV11-3 and TRBJ2-1, with TRBD1 as a possible D gene (5 bases). The germline V gene has CDR1 SGHNT and CDR2 YENEEA. Trimming left V 1 base short and J 5 bases short, with 6 bases between. CDR3 size: 13 residues. The CDR3 DNA reads TGTGCCAGCAGCTTAGGGACACACAATGAGCAGTTCTTC. Translating gives CASSLGTHNEQFF.

Concerning this clone itself: Within the sample, other DNA sequences also encode this same CDR3. The J gene is TRBJ2-5, the V gene TRBV5-1; D not certain. CDR1 and CDR2 from the germline V gene are SGHRS and YFSETQ. This CDR3 has 12 residues. V was clipped by 4 bases and J by 2 bases, with 6 bases between them. The CDR3 DNA is TGCGCCAGCAGCAATCCTCAAGAGACCCAGTACTTC. It translates to CASSNPQETQYF.

The V and J genes are TRBV7-2 and TRBJ2-1; no clear D gene. CDR1 and CDR2 (germline): SGHTA, FQGNSA. This CDR3 is 16 amino acids long. Trimming stripped 0 bases from V and 0 bases from J, with 9 bases between. CDR3 protein: CASSLAGSLSYNEQFF. For the CDR3, the DNA is TGTGCCAGCAGCTTAGCGGGTAGCCTCTCCTACAATGAGCAGTTCTTC. The full variable domain, in which reference TRBV7-2 and TRBJ2-1 provide the parts outside the CDR3, is GAGVSQSPSNKVTEKGKDVELRCDPISGHTALYWYRQSLGQGLEFLIYFQGNSAPDKSGLPSDRFSAERTGGSVSTLTIQRTQQEDSAVYLCASSLAGSLSYNEQFFGPGTRLTVL.

V is TRBV30 and J is TRBJ1-2; D is uncertain. Germline V gene data show CDR1 as GTSNPN and CDR2 as SVGIG (reference sequence). V lost 2 bases, J lost 8 bases, and 18 bases lay in between. CDR3 length: 14 amino acids. The CDR3 reads CAWSNTGPWIGYTF. The CDR3, as DNA: TGTGCCTGGAGTAACACCGGGCCCTGGATCGGCTACACCTTC.

This rearrangement joins TRBV6-6 to TRBJ2-3; 12 bases agree with TRBD2. The CDR3 has 16 residues. After removal of 4 bases from V and 5 bases from J, the junction contained 7 bases not matched to a gene. The germline V gene encodes CDR1 MNHNY and CDR2 SVGAGI (reference sequence). The CDR3 DNA reads TGTGCCAGCAGTTGGACTAGCGGGAAGGTGGTAGATACGCAGTATTTT. Its protein is CASSWTSGKVVDTQYF.

This chain connects TRBV4-1 to TRBJ1-2; D not certain. With 1 base removed from V and 4 bases from J, the gap between germline ends came to 13 bases. This CDR3 region has 15 residues. Germline CDR1 reads MGHRA; CDR2 reads YSYEKL. The CDR3 region has the DNA TGCGCCAGCAGCCAAGGGCCGGGCCCTAGCTATGGCTACACCTTC. This encodes CASSQGPGPSYGYTF.

The rearrangement uses TRBV5-1 and TRBJ2-1; 10 positions match TRBD2. Germline-derived CDR1 and CDR2 are SGHRS and YFSETQ. The CDR3 totals 15 residues. Trimming cost V 1 base and J 9 bases; bases outside gene matches: 7. The CDR3 DNA sequence: TGCGCCAGCAGCTTGTCTAGCGGGAGTAAAGGTGAGCAGTTCTTC. Protein product: CASSLSSGSKGEQFF.

Only a few counts were recorded for this clone. The rearrangement joins TRBV2 to TRBJ1-2, with 8 bases identical to TRBD1. The CDR3 is made up of 15 amino acids. Germline assignment: CDR1 SNHLY and CDR2 FYNNEI. The V and J ends lost 3 bases and 5 bases, in that order; junction bases with no gene match: 8. CDR3 nucleotides: TGTGCCAGCAGTGAGTGGACAGGGACGAAATATGGCTACACCTTC. Residues: CASSEWTGTKYGYTF.

The chain carries TRBV5-1 and TRBJ2-5; possibly TRBD2 for D (6 bases). CDR3 length: 14 residues. Germline lookup yields CDR1 SGHRS and CDR2 YFSETQ. V was clipped by 0 bases and J by 5 bases, with 11 bases between them. The CDR3 DNA follows: TGCGCCAGCAGCTTGGCGGGAGAGCGGGAGACCCAGTACTTC. Translated: CASSLAGERETQYF.

The V gene is TRBV7-9, the J gene TRBJ2-1, with D possibly being TRBD2 (5 bases). Germline CDR1 is SEHNR and CDR2 is FQNEAQ (reference sequence). The V and J ends lost 2 bases and 7 bases respectively, with 12 bases between them. The CDR3 consists of 14 residues. CDR3 bases: TGTGCCAGCAGCTTAAGTATTCCGGGGAATGAGCAGTTCTTC. This gives the protein CASSLSIPGNEQFF.

The chain employs TRBV10-3 and TRBJ2-3, with 10 bases aligning to TRBD2. Germline V CDR1 and CDR2: ENHRY, SYGVKD. The CDR3 has 16 residues. V shed 4 bases, J shed 1 base, and the junction held 5 bases outside the gene matches. The CDR3 protein is CAISGTSGAGTDTQYF. In nucleotides, the CDR3 is TGTGCCATCAGTGGAACTAGCGGGGCCGGCACAGATACGCAGTATTTT.

This rearrangement joins TRBV5-1 to TRBJ2-3; a possible D gene is TRBD1 (6 bases). Germline CDR1 is SGHRS and CDR2 is YFSETQ. V gave up 1 base and J gave up 2 bases, with 11 bases separating them. The length of the CDR3 is 15 residues. Here the CDR3 reads CASSLLQGPTDTQYF. The CDR3, as DNA: TGCGCCAGCAGCTTGCTACAGGGTCCCACAGATACGCAGTATTTT.

This clone occurred a few times. The CDR3 sequence is CASSPMGSGNTIYF. CDR3 in DNA: TGTGCCAGCTCACCCATGGGGTCTGGAAACACCATATATTTT. V is TRBV18 and J is TRBJ1-3, with unresolved D. CDR1 and CDR2 (germline): KGHSH, LQKENI. The V end lost 3 bases, the J end lost 1 base, and 7 bases lay between the germline ends. This CDR3 spans 14 amino acids.

This clone has more than one count but fewer than ten. The rearrangement links TRBV11-3 to TRBJ1-2; no clear D gene. The CDR3 has 13 residues. Germline V gene lookup returns CDR1 SGHNT and CDR2 YENEEA. V was clipped by 1 base and J by 5 bases, with 8 bases between them. The CDR3 spells CASSLGSVYGYTF. The CDR3 bases are TGTGCCAGCAGCTTAGGGTCTGTTTATGGCTACACCTTC.

This clone was observed once. This specimen includes other DNA sequences encoding the same CDR3. The genes are TRBV2 and TRBJ2-3; 8 bases map to TRBD2. V trimming: 6 bases; J trimming: 2 bases; junction bases outside the gene matches: 7. The CDR3 sequence is 15 residues long. Germline CDR1 and CDR2: SNHLY and FYNNEI. The CDR3, as DNA: TGTGCCAGCAGCGGGAGGGCCGGAGTCACAGATACGCAGTATTTT. Residues: CASSGRAGVTDTQYF. Full variable domain (rest looked up from reference TRBV2 and TRBJ2-3): EPEVTQTPSHQVTQMGQEVILRCVPISNHLYFYWYRQILGQKVEFLVSFYNNEISEKSEIFDDQFSVERPDGSNFTLKIRSTKLEDSAMYFCASSGRAGVTDTQYFGPGTRLTVL.

The chain is built from TRBV25-1 and TRBJ2-5; possible D gene TRBD2, 6 bases. Germline V CDR1 and CDR2: MGHDK, SYGVNS. CDR3 length: 16 amino acids. V gave up 4 bases and J gave up 2 bases, with 17 bases separating them. CDR3 region: CASSVLPGTLQETQYF. CDR3 coding DNA: TGTGCCAGCAGTGTACTCCCCGGGACTCTACAAGAGACCCAGTACTTC.

The rearrangement uses TRBV6-6 and TRBJ1-2, with D perhaps matching TRBD1 (5 bases). CDR3 length: 13 amino acids. Trimming pared 6 bases from V and 0 bases from J, leaving 8 bases between. Germline V gene data show CDR1 as MNHNY and CDR2 as SVGAGI (reference sequence). The CDR3, as DNA: TGTGCCAGCAGGACAGCTACTAACTATGGCTACACCTTC. Encoded protein: CASRTATNYGYTF.

This clone has only one observation. The gene calls are TRBV4-2 and TRBJ2-1; no firm D call. The ends were cut back, 0 bases at V and 0 bases at J, with 9 bases in the middle. The CDR3 extends over 16 amino acids. Germline loops: CDR1 LGHNA, CDR2 YNFKEQ. CDR3 amino acids: CASSQDSSSSYNEQFF. The CDR3 DNA sequence: TGTGCCAGCAGCCAAGACTCAAGCAGCTCCTACAATGAGCAGTTCTTC.